The 2 T cell receptor beta chains below all came from one sample that was sequenced in a study of cytomegalovirus exposure and HLA in healthy donors. PCR amplification relied on 60 Vbeta primers (plus 13 Jbeta primers). The protocol was immunoSEQ multiplex PCR, while the TCRdb copy is restricted to in-frame clones and leaves out a portion. Among 100,000 to 150,000 clones listed, about 11% were seen once. Sample: PBMCs. The receptors were sampled from a young woman in good health and CMV-seropositive.

As regards this clone: One end of the junction does not line up with germline, which may come from a read error. V and J are TRBV5-6 and TRBJ1-1; D not resolved. Germline assignment: CDR1 SGHDT and CDR2 YYEEEE. The CDR3 runs 15 residues. The CDR3 protein is CASSLRGSPKTEAFF. DNA of the CDR3: TGTGCCAGCAGCTTACGAGGCAGCCCTAAAACTGAAGCTTTCTTC.

This clone has just a few counts. The chain links TRBV6-5 to TRBJ1-2; TRBD1 matches at 9 bases. CDR1 is MNHEY and CDR2 is SVGAGI in the germline V gene. The CDR3 totals 14 residues. V shed 6 bases, J shed 5 bases, and the junction held 7 bases outside the gene matches. The CDR3 loop is CASSEDRGGYGYTF. In DNA, the CDR3 is TGTGCCAGCAGCGAGGACAGGGGTGGGTATGGCTACACCTTC.